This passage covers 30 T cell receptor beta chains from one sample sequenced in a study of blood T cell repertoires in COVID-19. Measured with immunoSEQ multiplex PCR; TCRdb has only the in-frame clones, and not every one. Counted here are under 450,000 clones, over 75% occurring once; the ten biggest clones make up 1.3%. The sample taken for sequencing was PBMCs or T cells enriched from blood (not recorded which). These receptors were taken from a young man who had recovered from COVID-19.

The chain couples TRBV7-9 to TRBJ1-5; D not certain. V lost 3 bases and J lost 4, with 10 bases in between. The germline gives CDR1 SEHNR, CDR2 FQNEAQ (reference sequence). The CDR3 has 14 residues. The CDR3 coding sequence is TGTGCCAGCAGCTTTTTTGGGGAGAATCAGCCCCAGCATTTT. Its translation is CASSFFGENQPQHF.

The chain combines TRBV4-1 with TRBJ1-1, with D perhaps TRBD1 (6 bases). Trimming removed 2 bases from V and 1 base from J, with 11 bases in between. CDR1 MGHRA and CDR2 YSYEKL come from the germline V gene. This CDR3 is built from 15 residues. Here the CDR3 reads CASSQRQDRNTEAFF. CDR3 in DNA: TGCGCCAGCAGCCAAAGACAGGATAGGAACACTGAAGCTTTCTTT.

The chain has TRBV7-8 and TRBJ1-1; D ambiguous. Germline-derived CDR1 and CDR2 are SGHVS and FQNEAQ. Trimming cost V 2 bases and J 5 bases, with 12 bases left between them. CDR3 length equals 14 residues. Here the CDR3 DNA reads TGTGCCAGCAGCTTAAACGGCCCGGAGACTGAAGCTTTCTTT. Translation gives CASSLNGPETEAFF.

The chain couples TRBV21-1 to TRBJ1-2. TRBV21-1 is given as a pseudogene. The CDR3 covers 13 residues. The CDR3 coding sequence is TGTGCCAGCAGCAAAGGACGGGGTAGTGGCTACACCTTC. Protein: CASSKGRGSGYTF.

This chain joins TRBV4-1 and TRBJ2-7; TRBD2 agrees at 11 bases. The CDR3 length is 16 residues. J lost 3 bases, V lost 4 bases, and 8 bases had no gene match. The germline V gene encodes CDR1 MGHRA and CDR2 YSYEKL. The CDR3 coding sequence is TGCGCCAGCAGCCCGGGACTAGCGGTGACTATCTACGAGCAGTACTTC. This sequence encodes CASSPGLAVTIYEQYF.

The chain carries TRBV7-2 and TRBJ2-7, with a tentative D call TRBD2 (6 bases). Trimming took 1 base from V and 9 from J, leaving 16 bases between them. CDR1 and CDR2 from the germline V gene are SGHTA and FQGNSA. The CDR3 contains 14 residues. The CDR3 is CASSLGRERTRQYF. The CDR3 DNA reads TGTGCCAGCAGCTTAGGTCGGGAGAGGACGAGGCAGTACTTC.

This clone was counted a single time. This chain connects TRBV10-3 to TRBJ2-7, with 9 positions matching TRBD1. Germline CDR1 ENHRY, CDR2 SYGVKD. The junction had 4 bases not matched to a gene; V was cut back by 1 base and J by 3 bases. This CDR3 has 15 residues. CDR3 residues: CAISEWGQGRYEQYF. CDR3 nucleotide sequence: TGTGCCATCAGTGAGTGGGGACAGGGCCGCTACGAGCAGTACTTC.

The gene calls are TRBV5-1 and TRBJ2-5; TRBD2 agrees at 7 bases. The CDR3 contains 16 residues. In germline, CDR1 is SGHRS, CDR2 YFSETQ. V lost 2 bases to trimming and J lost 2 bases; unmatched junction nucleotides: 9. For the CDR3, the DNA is TGCGCCAGCAGCTTACTGGCGAGCGGGGTACAAGAGACCCAGTACTTC. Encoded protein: CASSLLASGVQETQYF.

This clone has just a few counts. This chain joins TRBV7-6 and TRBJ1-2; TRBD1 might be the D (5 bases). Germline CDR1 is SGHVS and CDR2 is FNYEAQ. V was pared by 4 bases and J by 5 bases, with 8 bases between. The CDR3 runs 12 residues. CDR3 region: CASSSQGYGYTF. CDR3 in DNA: TGTGCCAGCAGCTCGCAGGGATATGGCTACACCTTC.

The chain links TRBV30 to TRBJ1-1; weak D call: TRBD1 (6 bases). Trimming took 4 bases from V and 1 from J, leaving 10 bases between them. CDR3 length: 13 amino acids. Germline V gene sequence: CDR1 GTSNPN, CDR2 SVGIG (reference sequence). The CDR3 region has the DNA TGTGCCTGGACTAAACAGGGGAACACTGAAGCTTTCTTT. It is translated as CAWTKQGNTEAFF.

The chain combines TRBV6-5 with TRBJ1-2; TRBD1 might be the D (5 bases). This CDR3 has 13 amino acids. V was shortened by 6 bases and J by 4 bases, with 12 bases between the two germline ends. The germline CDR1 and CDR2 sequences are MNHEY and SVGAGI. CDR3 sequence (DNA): TGTGCCAGCAGCTACACAGGCTCCTATGGCTACACCTTC. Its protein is CASSYTGSYGYTF.

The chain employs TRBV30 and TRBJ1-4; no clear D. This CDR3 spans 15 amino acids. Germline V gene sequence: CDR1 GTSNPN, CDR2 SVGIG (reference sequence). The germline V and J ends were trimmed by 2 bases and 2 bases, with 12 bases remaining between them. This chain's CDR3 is CAWSLYSRTNEKLFF. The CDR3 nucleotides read TGTGCCTGGAGTCTCTACAGTAGGACTAATGAAAAACTGTTTTTT.

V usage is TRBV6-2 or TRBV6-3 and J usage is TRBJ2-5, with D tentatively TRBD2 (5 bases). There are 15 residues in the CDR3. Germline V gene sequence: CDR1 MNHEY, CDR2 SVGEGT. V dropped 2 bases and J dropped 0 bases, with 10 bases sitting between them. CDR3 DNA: TGTGCCAGCAGTTACAGGCGAGGGTACCAAGAGACCCAGTACTTC. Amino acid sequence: CASSYRRGYQETQYF.

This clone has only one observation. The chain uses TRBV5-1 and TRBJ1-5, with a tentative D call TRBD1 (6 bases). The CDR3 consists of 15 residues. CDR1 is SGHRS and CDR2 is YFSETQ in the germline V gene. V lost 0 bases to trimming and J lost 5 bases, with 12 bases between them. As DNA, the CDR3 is TGCGCCAGCAGCTTGGTAGGGACATACGATCAGCCCCAGCATTTT. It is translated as CASSLVGTYDQPQHF.

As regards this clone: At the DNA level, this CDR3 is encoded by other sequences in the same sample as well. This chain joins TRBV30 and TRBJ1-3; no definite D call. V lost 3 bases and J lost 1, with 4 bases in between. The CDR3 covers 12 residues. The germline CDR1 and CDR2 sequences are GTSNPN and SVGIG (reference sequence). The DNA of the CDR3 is TGTGCCTGGAGCGGTTCTGGAAACACCATATATTTT. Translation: CAWSGSGNTIYF.

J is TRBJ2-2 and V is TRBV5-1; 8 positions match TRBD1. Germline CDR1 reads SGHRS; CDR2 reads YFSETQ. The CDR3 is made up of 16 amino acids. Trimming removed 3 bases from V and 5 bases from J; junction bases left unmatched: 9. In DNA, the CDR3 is TGCGCCAGCAGCTCTGCCCGACAGGGGACTACCGGGGAGCTGTTTTTT. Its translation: CASSSARQGTTGELFF.

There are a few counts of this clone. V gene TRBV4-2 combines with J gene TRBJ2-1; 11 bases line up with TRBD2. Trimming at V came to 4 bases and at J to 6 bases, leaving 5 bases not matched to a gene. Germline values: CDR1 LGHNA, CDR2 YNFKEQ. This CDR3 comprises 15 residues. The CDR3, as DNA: TGTGCCAGCAGCCCTCGGACTAGCGGGCCCAATGAGCAGTTCTTC. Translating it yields CASSPRTSGPNEQFF.

This CDR3 reads CASSLQGPNTEAFF. As DNA, the CDR3 is TGCGCCAGCAGCCTACAGGGACCCAACACTGAAGCTTTCTTT. This chain connects TRBV4-1 to TRBJ1-1, with D maybe TRBD1 (6 bases). Germline V gives CDR1 MGHRA, CDR2 YSYEKL. Trimming stripped 4 bases from V and 2 bases from J, with 11 bases between. The CDR3 has 14 residues.

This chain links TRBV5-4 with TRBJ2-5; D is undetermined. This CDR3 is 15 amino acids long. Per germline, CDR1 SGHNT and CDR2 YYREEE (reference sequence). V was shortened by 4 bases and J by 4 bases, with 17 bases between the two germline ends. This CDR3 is CASSKFRGAGETQYF. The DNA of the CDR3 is TGTGCCAGCAGCAAATTTCGCGGAGCTGGAGAGACCCAGTACTTC.

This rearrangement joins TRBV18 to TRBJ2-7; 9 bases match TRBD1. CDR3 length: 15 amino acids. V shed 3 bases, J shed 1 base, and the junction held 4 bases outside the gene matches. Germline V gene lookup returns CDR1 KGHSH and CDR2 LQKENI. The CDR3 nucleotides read TGTGCCAGCTCACCCGGGACAGGGTATTCCTACGAGCAGTACTTC. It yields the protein CASSPGTGYSYEQYF.

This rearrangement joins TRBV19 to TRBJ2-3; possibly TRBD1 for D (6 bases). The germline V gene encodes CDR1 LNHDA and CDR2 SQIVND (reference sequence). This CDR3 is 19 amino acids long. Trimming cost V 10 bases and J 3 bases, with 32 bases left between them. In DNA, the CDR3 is TGTGCCACCCTAGCACCACCGGGACATCACAGCTCGGGGACAGATACGCAGTATTTT. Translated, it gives CATLAPPGHHSSGTDTQYF. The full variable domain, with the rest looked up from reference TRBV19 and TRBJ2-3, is DGGITQSPKYLFRKEGQNVTLSCEQNLNHDAMYWYRQDPGQGLRLIYYSQIVNDFQKGDIAEGYSVSREKKESFPLTVTSAQKNPTAFYLCATLAPPGHHSSGTDTQYFGPGTRLTVL.

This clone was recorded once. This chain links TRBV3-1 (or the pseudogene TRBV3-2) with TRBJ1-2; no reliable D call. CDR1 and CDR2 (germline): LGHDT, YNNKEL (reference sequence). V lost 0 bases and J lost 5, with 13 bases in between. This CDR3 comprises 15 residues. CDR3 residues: CASSQEGRGRYGYTF. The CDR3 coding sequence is TGTGCCAGCAGCCAAGAAGGTCGGGGAAGGTATGGCTACACCTTC.

CDR3 DNA sequence: TGCAGCGTTAACAGGGAAGTCTTGGGCTATGGCTACACCTTC. Amino acids: CSVNREVLGYGYTF. The V and J genes are TRBV29-1 and TRBJ1-2, with a possible D match to TRBD1 (6 bases). This CDR3 is 14 amino acids long. CDR1 is SQVTM and CDR2 is ANQGSEA in the germline V gene. The ends were cut back, 5 bases at V and 4 bases at J, with 17 bases in the middle.

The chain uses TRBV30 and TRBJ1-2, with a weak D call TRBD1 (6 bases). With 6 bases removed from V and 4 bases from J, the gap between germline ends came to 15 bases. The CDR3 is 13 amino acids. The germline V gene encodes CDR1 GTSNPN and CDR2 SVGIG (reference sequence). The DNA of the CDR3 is TGTGCCTGCACCGAGGGGGGGAGCTATGGCTACACCTTC. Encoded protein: CACTEGGSYGYTF.

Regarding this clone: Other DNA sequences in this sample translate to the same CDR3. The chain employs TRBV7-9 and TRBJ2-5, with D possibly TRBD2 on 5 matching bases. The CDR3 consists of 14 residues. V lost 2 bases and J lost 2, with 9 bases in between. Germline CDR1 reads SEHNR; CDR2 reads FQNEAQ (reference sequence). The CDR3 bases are TGTGCCAGCAGCTTAAGGACTTTACAAGAGACCCAGTACTTC. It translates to CASSLRTLQETQYF.

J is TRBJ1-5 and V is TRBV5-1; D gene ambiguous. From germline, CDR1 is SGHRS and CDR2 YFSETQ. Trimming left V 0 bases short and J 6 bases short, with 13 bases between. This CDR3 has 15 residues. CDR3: CASSLGDAGGQPQHF. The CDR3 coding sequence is TGCGCCAGCAGCTTGGGCGACGCAGGAGGTCAGCCCCAGCATTTT.

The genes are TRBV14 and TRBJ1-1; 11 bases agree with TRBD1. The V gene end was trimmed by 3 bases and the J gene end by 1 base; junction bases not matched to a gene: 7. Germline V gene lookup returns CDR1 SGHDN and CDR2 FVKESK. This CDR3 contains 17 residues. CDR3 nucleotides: TGTGCCAGCAGCCAGATGGGACAGGGGGAAACGAACACTGAAGCTTTCTTT. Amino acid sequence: CASSQMGQGETNTEAFF.

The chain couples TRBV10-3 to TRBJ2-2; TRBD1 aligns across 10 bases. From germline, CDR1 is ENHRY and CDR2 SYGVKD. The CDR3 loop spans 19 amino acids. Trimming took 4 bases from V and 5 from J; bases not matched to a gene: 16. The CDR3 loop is CAISVSNWGTGEGTGELFF. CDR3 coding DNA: TGTGCCATCAGTGTATCGAATTGGGGGACAGGGGAAGGAACCGGGGAGCTGTTTTTT.

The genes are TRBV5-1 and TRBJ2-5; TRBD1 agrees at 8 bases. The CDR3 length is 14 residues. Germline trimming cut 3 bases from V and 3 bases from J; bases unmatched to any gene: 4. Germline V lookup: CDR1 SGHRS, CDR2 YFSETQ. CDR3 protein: CASSSGTGKETQYF. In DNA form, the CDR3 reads TGCGCCAGCAGCTCGGGGACAGGAAAAGAGACCCAGTACTTC.

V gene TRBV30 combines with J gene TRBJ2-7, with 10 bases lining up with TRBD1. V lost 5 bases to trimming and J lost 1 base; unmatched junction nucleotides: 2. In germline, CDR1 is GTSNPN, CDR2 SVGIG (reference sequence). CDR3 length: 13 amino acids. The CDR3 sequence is CAWAGQGSYEQYF. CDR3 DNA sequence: TGTGCCTGGGCGGGACAGGGGTCCTACGAGCAGTACTTC.